This T cell receptor (beta chain) was sequenced during a study of beta chain features in type 1 diabetes. Isolated RNA was reverse transcribed in full, so expressed TCRB transcripts were sequenced. Profiling relied on immunoSEQ multiplex PCR, and the TCRdb table lists in-frame clones only, not all of them. The sample holds over 200,000 clones; approximately 11% are singletons and the top ten take around 0.015%. Details on this clone: Its specificity is not known.

V lost 1 base and J lost 5, with 13 bases in between. In germline, CDR1 is SQVTM, CDR2 ANQGSEA. CDR3 length: 14 residues. Study results and limitations: In every one of the four CD4+ subsets, TCRB CDR3s were moderately but significantly shorter in Type 1 diabetes patients. There were fewer insertions and more deletions at the VDJ junctions of type 1 diabetes patients.

The chain combines TRBV29-1 with TRBJ2-3; perhaps TRBD2 as D (5 bases). Sequencing input: naive CD4+ T cells from blood. The origin of this receptor is a man between 25 and 39 years old with type 1 diabetes. As DNA, the CDR3 is TGCAGCGTTGAAGTGGGGTTGGCGGGAGATACGCAGTATTTT. This encodes CSVEVGLAGDTQYF.